The rows below give T cell receptor beta chains drawn from one sample of a study of spatial heterogeneity in lung cancer. MiXCR, run by TCRdb on the 5' RACE reads, gives a single entry per CDR3 protein. The data contain approximately 5,200 distinct CDR3 sequences, under 9% of them seen just once; the ten biggest clones take up roughly 30%. Sequencing used lung tumor tissue, obtained at surgery. The receptors originated from a female donor with early-stage non-small cell lung cancer. CDR3s include the opening cysteine and the closing phenylalanine or tryptophan. Fields, in order: clone size, V gene, CDR3 length, D gene, J gene, CDR3 protein, CDR3 DNA. A D gene is named only where the DNA matches it firmly. Where a row states a size, it is once, few, many or the class of an expanded clone; other rows omit it.

abundance: many
v_gene: TRBV6-4
len: 15
d_gene: TRBD2
j_gene: TRBJ2-1
CDR3aa: CASQLLAGPYNEQFF
CDR3nt: TGTGCCAGCCAGCTGCTAGCGGGCCCCTACAATGAGCAGTTCTTC

abundance: many
v_gene: TRBV30
len: 17
d_gene: TRBD1
j_gene: TRBJ1-2
CDR3aa: CAWSPPGQGSSNYGYTF
CDR3nt: TGTGCCTGGAGCCCACCGGGACAGGGGTCGAGTAACTATGGCTACACCTTC

abundance: medium-sized
v_gene: TRBV7-9
len: 14
d_gene: NA
j_gene: TRBJ1-4
CDR3aa: CASSPGQYNEKLFF
CDR3nt: TGTGCCAGCAGTCCCGGGCAGTATAATGAAAAACTGTTTTTT

abundance: NA
v_gene: TRBV28
len: 16
d_gene: NA
j_gene: TRBJ1-6
CDR3aa: CASSFPGAGPNSPLHF
CDR3nt: TGTGCCAGCAGTTTCCCCGGGGCTGGGCCTAATTCACCCCTCCACTTT

abundance: medium-sized
v_gene: TRBV27
len: 16
d_gene: NA
j_gene: TRBJ1-6
CDR3aa: CASSSPASGNNSPLHF
CDR3nt: TGTGCCAGCAGTTCCCCGGCTAGCGGTAACAATTCACCCCTCCACTTT

abundance: many
v_gene: TRBV6-6
len: 17
d_gene: TRBD2
j_gene: TRBJ2-5
CDR3aa: CASRPGTSGGPGETQYF
CDR3nt: TGTGCCAGCAGGCCCGGGACTAGCGGGGGGCCTGGAGAGACCCAGTACTTC

abundance: medium-sized
v_gene: TRBV30
len: 13
d_gene: NA
j_gene: TRBJ2-2
CDR3aa: CAWSWGNTGELFF
CDR3nt: TGTGCCTGGAGTTGGGGTAACACCGGGGAGCTGTTTTTT

abundance: medium-sized
v_gene: TRBV19
len: 16
d_gene: NA
j_gene: TRBJ2-7
CDR3aa: CASSSRVGAWVYEQYF
CDR3nt: TGTGCCAGTAGTTCACGCGTGGGAGCTTGGGTGTACGAGCAGTACTTC

abundance: many
v_gene: TRBV5-5
len: 13
d_gene: NA
j_gene: TRBJ2-3
CDR3aa: CASSTTGSDTQYF
CDR3nt: TGTGCCAGCAGCACCACAGGGTCAGATACGCAGTATTTT

abundance: NA
v_gene: TRBV30
len: 13
d_gene: TRBD2
j_gene: TRBJ2-5
CDR3aa: CAGTSGSQETQYF
CDR3nt: TGTGCCGGGACTAGCGGGAGCCAAGAGACCCAGTACTTC

abundance: medium-sized
v_gene: TRBV20-1
len: 14
d_gene: NA
j_gene: TRBJ2-1
CDR3aa: CSARGWLSYNEQFF
CDR3nt: TGCAGTGCTAGAGGTTGGCTCTCCTACAATGAGCAGTTCTTC

abundance: many
v_gene: TRBV6-4
len: 13
d_gene: NA
j_gene: TRBJ1-3
CDR3aa: CASSRGPGNTIYF
CDR3nt: TGTGCCAGCAGTAGGGGACCTGGAAACACCATATATTTT

abundance: few
v_gene: TRBV28
len: 12
d_gene: NA
j_gene: TRBJ1-5
CDR3aa: CASSLPGPPQHF
CDR3nt: TGTGCCAGCAGTCTACCGGGACCGCCCCAGCATTTT

abundance: many
v_gene: TRBV2
len: 14
d_gene: NA
j_gene: TRBJ2-7
CDR3aa: CASSDGRAWDEQYF
CDR3nt: TGTGCCAGCAGTGACGGCAGGGCGTGGGACGAGCAGTACTTC

abundance: many
v_gene: TRBV5-5
len: 12
d_gene: NA
j_gene: TRBJ2-5
CDR3aa: CASSWSKETQYF
CDR3nt: TGTGCCAGCAGCTGGAGTAAAGAGACCCAGTACTTC

abundance: medium-sized
v_gene: TRBV4-1
len: 13
d_gene: NA
j_gene: TRBJ2-3
CDR3aa: CASSQATLTPQYF
CDR3nt: TGCGCCAGCAGCCAAGCGACCCTAACCCCGCAGTATTTT

abundance: many
v_gene: TRBV11-2
len: 15
d_gene: TRBD2
j_gene: TRBJ2-1
CDR3aa: CASTPGGASYNEQFF
CDR3nt: TGTGCCAGCACCCCCGGGGGGGCCTCCTACAATGAGCAGTTCTTC

abundance: many
v_gene: TRBV6-1
len: 17
d_gene: TRBD1
j_gene: TRBJ2-1
CDR3aa: CASSPPATGVWANEQFF
CDR3nt: TGTGCCAGCAGCCCTCCAGCGACAGGGGTCTGGGCCAATGAGCAGTTCTTC

abundance: many
v_gene: TRBV28
len: 14
d_gene: TRBD1
j_gene: TRBJ1-2
CDR3aa: CASRDRIKHYGYTF
CDR3nt: TGTGCCAGCAGGGACAGGATTAAACACTATGGCTACACCTTC

abundance: many
v_gene: TRBV9
len: 13
d_gene: TRBD1
j_gene: TRBJ2-7
CDR3aa: CASSGQGAYEQYF
CDR3nt: TGTGCCAGCAGCGGACAGGGGGCTTACGAGCAGTACTTC

abundance: few
v_gene: TRBV28
len: 12
d_gene: NA
j_gene: TRBJ2-7
CDR3aa: CASRTGAREQYF
CDR3nt: TGTGCCAGCAGGACCGGGGCCCGCGAGCAGTACTTC

abundance: few
v_gene: TRBV7-6
len: 14
d_gene: NA
j_gene: TRBJ1-6
CDR3aa: CASSLRGANSPLHF
CDR3nt: TGTGCCAGCAGCTTAAGGGGGGCGAATTCACCCCTCCACTTT

abundance: many
v_gene: TRBV6-5
len: 15
d_gene: TRBD1
j_gene: TRBJ2-7
CDR3aa: CASSFTGTGGYEQYF
CDR3nt: TGTGCGAGCAGCTTCACCGGGACAGGGGGCTACGAGCAGTACTTC

abundance: many
v_gene: TRBV20-1
len: 13
d_gene: NA
j_gene: TRBJ1-1
CDR3aa: CSARLVKNTEAFF
CDR3nt: TGCAGTGCTAGGTTAGTCAAGAACACTGAAGCTTTCTTT

abundance: medium-sized
v_gene: TRBV9
len: 15
d_gene: NA
j_gene: TRBJ2-5
CDR3aa: CASSGDGGGQETQYF
CDR3nt: TGTGCCAGCAGCGGGGACGGGGGTGGTCAAGAGACCCAGTACTTC

abundance: few
v_gene: TRBV25-1
len: 16
d_gene: NA
j_gene: TRBJ1-1
CDR3aa: CASSEFWETATTEAFF
CDR3nt: TGTGCCAGCAGTGAATTCTGGGAGACAGCAACCACTGAAGCTTTCTTT

abundance: many
v_gene: TRBV4-3
len: 16
d_gene: NA
j_gene: TRBJ1-1
CDR3aa: CASRRQRGGLATEAFF
CDR3nt: TGCGCCAGCAGACGCCAACGGGGGGGCCTAGCCACTGAAGCTTTCTTT

abundance: medium-sized
v_gene: TRBV18
len: 14
d_gene: NA
j_gene: TRBJ1-2
CDR3aa: CASSLAHTNYGYTF
CDR3nt: TGTGCCAGCTCCCTCGCGCACACTAACTATGGCTACACCTTC

abundance: medium-sized
v_gene: TRBV7-9
len: 16
d_gene: TRBD2
j_gene: TRBJ2-5
CDR3aa: CASSLGGLAGMETQYF
CDR3nt: TGTGCCAGCAGCTTAGGGGGACTAGCGGGGATGGAGACCCAGTACTTC

abundance: few
v_gene: TRBV14
len: 13
d_gene: NA
j_gene: TRBJ2-2
CDR3aa: CASSQVDVGELFF
CDR3nt: TGTGCCAGCAGCCAGGTCGACGTCGGGGAGCTGTTTTTT

abundance: few
v_gene: TRBV25-1
len: 16
d_gene: NA
j_gene: TRBJ2-1
CDR3aa: CASPRPPTGLYNEQFF
CDR3nt: TGTGCCAGCCCTCGCCCCCCTACAGGGTTGTACAATGAGCAGTTCTTC

abundance: NA
v_gene: TRBV28
len: 13
d_gene: NA
j_gene: TRBJ1-6
CDR3aa: CASVRDNNSPLHF
CDR3nt: TGTGCCAGTGTCCGAGATAATAATTCACCCCTCCACTTT

abundance: many
v_gene: TRBV20-1
len: 15
d_gene: NA
j_gene: TRBJ2-5
CDR3aa: CSASSDRPYQETQYF
CDR3nt: TGCAGTGCTAGCTCCGACAGGCCGTACCAAGAGACCCAGTACTTC

abundance: many
v_gene: TRBV20-1
len: 13
d_gene: NA
j_gene: TRBJ1-1
CDR3aa: CSARGRLNTEVFF
CDR3nt: TGCAGTGCTAGGGGCAGACTGAACACTGAAGTTTTCTTT

abundance: many
v_gene: TRBV28
len: 12
d_gene: NA
j_gene: TRBJ2-2
CDR3aa: CASSSRTGELFF
CDR3nt: TGTGCCAGCAGTTCGAGGACCGGGGAGCTGTTTTTT

abundance: medium-sized
v_gene: TRBV4-2
len: 15
d_gene: NA
j_gene: TRBJ2-2
CDR3aa: CASSQAGTNTGELFF
CDR3nt: TGTGCCAGCAGCCAAGCCGGTACGAACACCGGGGAGCTGTTTTTT

abundance: many
v_gene: TRBV28
len: 16
d_gene: NA
j_gene: TRBJ2-4
CDR3aa: CASSTAGTASGNIQYF
CDR3nt: TGTGCCAGCAGTACGGCCGGGACTGCCTCTGGAAACATTCAGTACTTC

abundance: many
v_gene: TRBV7-2
len: 15
d_gene: NA
j_gene: TRBJ1-3
CDR3aa: CASSLDPAVGNTIYF
CDR3nt: TGTGCCAGCAGCTTAGACCCTGCAGTTGGAAACACCATATATTTT

abundance: large
v_gene: TRBV10-3
len: 19
d_gene: TRBD2
j_gene: TRBJ2-2
CDR3aa: CAISEPPTSGIANTGELFF
CDR3nt: TGTGCCATCAGTGAGCCCCCGACTAGCGGCATTGCGAACACCGGGGAGCTGTTTTTT

abundance: NA
v_gene: TRBV6-2/TRBV6-3
len: 16
d_gene: NA
j_gene: TRBJ2-5
CDR3aa: CASTAGGATMKKTQYF
CDR3nt: TGTGCCAGCACGGCAGGGGGGGCGACTATGAAGAAGACCCAGTACTTC

abundance: medium-sized
v_gene: TRBV27
len: 17
d_gene: NA
j_gene: TRBJ1-1
CDR3aa: CASSWFGLGAMNTEAFF
CDR3nt: TGTGCCAGCAGTTGGTTTGGGTTAGGTGCAATGAACACTGAAGCTTTCTTT

abundance: medium-sized
v_gene: TRBV9
len: 16
d_gene: TRBD1
j_gene: TRBJ1-4
CDR3aa: CASSPRQGSTNEKLFF
CDR3nt: TGTGCCAGCAGCCCCCGACAGGGGTCAACTAATGAAAAACTGTTTTTT

abundance: medium-sized
v_gene: TRBV7-9
len: 16
d_gene: TRBD1
j_gene: TRBJ2-1
CDR3aa: CASSLSPGQEYNEQFF
CDR3nt: TGTGCCAGCAGCTTAAGTCCCGGACAGGAATACAATGAGCAGTTCTTC

abundance: medium-sized
v_gene: TRBV29-1
len: 13
d_gene: TRBD1
j_gene: TRBJ1-1
CDR3aa: CSVARDRASEAFF
CDR3nt: TGCAGCGTGGCCCGGGACAGGGCCTCTGAAGCTTTCTTT

abundance: medium-sized
v_gene: TRBV6-6
len: 19
d_gene: NA
j_gene: TRBJ2-2
CDR3aa: CASSYATLIPGHGTGELFF
CDR3nt: TGTGCCAGCAGTTACGCAACCTTGATTCCGGGGCACGGCACCGGGGAGCTGTTTTTT

abundance: many
v_gene: TRBV27
len: 16
d_gene: NA
j_gene: TRBJ1-1
CDR3aa: CASSRNREGMNTEAFF
CDR3nt: TGTGCCAGCAGTCGAAACAGGGAAGGCATGAACACTGAAGCTTTCTTT

abundance: medium-sized
v_gene: TRBV6-5
len: 18
d_gene: NA
j_gene: TRBJ1-3
CDR3aa: CASSYSRRGLDSGNTIYF
CDR3nt: TGTGCCAGCAGTTACTCGCGAAGAGGGTTGGACTCTGGAAACACCATATATTTT

abundance: few
v_gene: TRBV28
len: 13
d_gene: NA
j_gene: TRBJ1-4
CDR3aa: CASSLYSGVKLFF
CDR3nt: TGTGCCAGCAGTTTATATTCTGGGGTCAAACTGTTTTTT

abundance: few
v_gene: TRBV20-1
len: 14
d_gene: TRBD1
j_gene: TRBJ2-1
CDR3aa: CSAVRDRGRNEQFF
CDR3nt: TGCAGTGCCGTGAGGGACAGGGGCCGCAATGAGCAGTTCTTC

abundance: large
v_gene: TRBV14
len: 14
d_gene: NA
j_gene: TRBJ1-2
CDR3aa: CASSQGGDHYGYTF
CDR3nt: TGTGCCAGCAGCCAAGGCGGGGACCACTATGGCTACACCTTC

abundance: many
v_gene: TRBV6-6
len: 12
d_gene: NA
j_gene: TRBJ2-2
CDR3aa: CASRALTGELFF
CDR3nt: TGTGCCAGCAGGGCTTTGACCGGGGAGCTGTTTTTT

abundance: medium-sized
v_gene: TRBV5-1
len: 14
d_gene: NA
j_gene: TRBJ1-2
CDR3aa: CASSLAPGNYGYTF
CDR3nt: TGCGCCAGCAGCTTGGCCCCAGGGAACTATGGCTACACCTTC

abundance: medium-sized
v_gene: TRBV28
len: 15
d_gene: TRBD2
j_gene: TRBJ2-7
CDR3aa: CASTNPGLVSYEQYF
CDR3nt: TGTGCCAGCACCAACCCGGGACTAGTATCCTACGAGCAGTACTTC

abundance: once
v_gene: TRBV7-9
len: 15
d_gene: TRBD1
j_gene: TRBJ1-2
CDR3aa: CASSLGGGEKDGYTF
CDR3nt: TGTGCCAGCAGCTTAGGAGGGGGCGAGAAAGATGGCTACACCTTC

abundance: few
v_gene: TRBV19
len: 13
d_gene: NA
j_gene: TRBJ2-5
CDR3aa: CASSPRGGETQYF
CDR3nt: TGTGCCAGTAGTCCCAGGGGTGGAGAGACCCAGTACTTC